The 8 T cell receptor beta chains in this list originate from one sample, sequenced in a study of shared clonotypes between healthy human individuals (dated by TCRdb to 2019 to 2021). The library was built by means of the immunoSEQ multiplex PCR assay. Not all clones reach the TCRdb copy of this immuneACCESS table, which keeps in-frame sequences only. Checked studies attribute under half of the gap to unresolved V genes and leave the rest unexplained. The sample yields about 600,000 clones; 97% were counted once. Together, the top ten hold about 0.057% of the sample. Sequences were obtained from naive CD4+ T cells sorted from blood. The sample's cell subset or site label is to be understood as: CD45RA+ positively selected. All receptors derive from a woman in her thirties in good health.

The V gene is TRBV10-3, the J gene TRBJ2-5; D could derive from TRBD1 or TRBD2 (5 bases each). Germline CDR1 and CDR2: ENHRY and SYGVKD. The CDR3 contains 13 residues. Trimming removed 11 bases from V and 2 bases from J, with 15 bases in between. In DNA form, the CDR3 reads TGTGCCCACAAAAGAGGGGAACAAGAGACCCAGTACTTC. Protein sequence: CAHKRGEQETQYF.

The gene calls are TRBV6-1 and TRBJ1-5, with D uncertain. Germline V lookup: CDR1 MNHNS, CDR2 SASEGT. Trimming took 4 bases from V and 1 from J, leaving 14 bases between them. CDR3 size: 16 residues. This CDR3 is CASSVNRAGSNQPQHF. CDR3 sequence (DNA): TGTGCCAGCAGTGTCAATCGGGCTGGGAGCAATCAGCCCCAGCATTTT.

The chain uses TRBV19 and TRBJ2-2; no clear D. Germline loops: CDR1 LNHDA, CDR2 SQIVND (reference sequence). Trimming cost V 3 bases and J 4 bases, with 12 bases left between them. There are 15 residues in the CDR3. The CDR3 sequence is CASSMGSGSTGELFF. In DNA form, the CDR3 reads TGTGCCAGTAGTATGGGTTCGGGTTCCACCGGGGAGCTGTTTTTT. The entire variable domain, with the rest obtained from reference TRBV19 and TRBJ2-2, is as follows: DGGITQSPKYLFRKEGQNVTLSCEQNLNHDAMYWYRQDPGQGLRLIYYSQIVNDFQKGDIAEGYSVSREKKESFPLTVTSAQKNPTAFYLCASSMGSGSTGELFFGEGSRLTVL.

This chain links TRBV28 with TRBJ2-1, with D tentatively TRBD1 or TRBD2 (5 bases each). Germline-derived CDR1 and CDR2 are MDHEN and SYDVKM. The CDR3 sequence is 20 residues long. Trimming pared 3 bases from V and 0 bases from J, leaving 24 bases between. The CDR3 region is CASSFRGLGRTGSSYNEQFF. The CDR3 nucleotides are TGTGCCAGCAGTTTTAGGGGATTAGGTCGAACGGGGTCCTCCTACAATGAGCAGTTCTTC.

V gene TRBV15 combines with J gene TRBJ2-6; 12 nucleotides agree with TRBD2. Germline-derived CDR1 and CDR2 are LNHNV and YYDKDF (reference sequence). Trimming took 5 bases from V and 0 from J; bases not matched to a gene: 8. This CDR3 has 19 amino acids. CDR3 in DNA: TGTGCCACCAGCCCCCCGCCGGGACTAGCGGGCTCTGGGGCCAACGTCCTGACTTTC. Its translation is CATSPPPGLAGSGANVLTF.

The chain employs TRBV9 and TRBJ2-5; possibly TRBD1 for D (6 bases). The CDR3 loop spans 14 amino acids. Germline CDR1 SGDLS, CDR2 YYNGEE. V lost 4 bases and J 2 bases, leaving 12 bases between the germline ends. CDR3 region: CASSSRQVQETQYF. CDR3 DNA sequence: TGTGCCAGCAGCTCCCGACAGGTGCAAGAGACCCAGTACTTC.

This chain uses TRBV6-5 with TRBJ1-1, with D perhaps matching TRBD1 (6 bases). The CDR3 extends over 15 amino acids. With 6 bases removed from V and 2 bases from J, the gap between germline ends came to 16 bases. CDR1 MNHEY and CDR2 SVGAGI come from the germline V gene. The CDR3 loop reads CASRPADRVNTEAFF. CDR3 coding DNA: TGTGCCAGCAGACCGGCGGACAGAGTAAACACTGAAGCTTTCTTT.

The V and J genes are TRBV28 and TRBJ2-5; the match to TRBD2 covers 8 bases. With 5 bases clipped from V and 6 bases from J, the junction kept 5 bases outside the gene matches. CDR3 size: 13 residues. Germline values: CDR1 MDHEN, CDR2 SYDVKM. This CDR3 reads CASSLSGTQTQYF. The DNA of the CDR3 is TGTGCCAGCAGTCTTAGCGGGACGCAGACCCAGTACTTC.